These T cell receptor beta chains were read from a single sample in a study of blood T cell repertoires in COVID-19. Data came from immunoSEQ multiplex PCR; TCRdb stores just in-frame clones and leaves some out. This sample has 80,000 or so clones, with more than 75% found just once. The sequencing input was peripheral blood. These receptor sequences come from a man aged 60 to 69 with COVID-19, enrolled during active disease. CDR3s include the opening cysteine and the closing phenylalanine or tryptophan. A D gene is named only where the DNA matches it firmly. Some rows mark clone size as missing; the rest say once, few, many or name a class of expanded clone.

>TRBJ1-6|NA|TRBD1|TRBV5-1
CASSLEGQGNNSPLHF
TGCGCCAGCAGCTTGGAGGGACAGGGGAATAATTCACCCCTCCACTTT
>TRBJ1-1|few|NA|TRBV12-2
CASRSPGQTMNTEAFF
TGTGCAAGTCGCTCCCCCGGACAGACCATGAACACTGAAGCTTTCTTT
>TRBJ2-1|NA|NA|TRBV10-3
CAISQLGGLNEQFF
TGTGCCATCAGTCAACTTGGAGGATTGAATGAGCAGTTCTTC
>TRBJ1-1|NA|TRBD1|TRBV5-4
CASSLPQGAGTEAFF
TGTGCCAGCAGCTTACCACAGGGGGCGGGCACTGAAGCTTTCTTT
>TRBJ1-3|NA|NA|TRBV5-4
CASSLAAGNTIYF
TGTGCCAGCAGCTTAGCGGCCGGAAACACCATATATTTT
>TRBJ2-1|NA|TRBD1|TRBV7-7
CASSLDLGDRGYNEQFF
TGTGCCAGCAGCTTAGATTTGGGAGACAGGGGCTACAATGAGCAGTTCTTC
>TRBJ2-3|NA|TRBD2|TRBV10-3
CAIGREASTDTQYF
TGTGCCATCGGGAGGGAAGCTAGCACAGATACGCAGTATTTT
>TRBJ2-5|NA|TRBD2|TRBV11-2
CASSLGLLAEPKETQYF
TGTGCCAGCAGCTTAGGGCTACTAGCGGAACCTAAAGAGACCCAGTACTTC
>TRBJ2-3|NA|NA|TRBV7-2
CASSLTVSGALPDTQYF
TGTGCCAGCAGCTTAACAGTGTCTGGGGCTCTCCCAGATACGCAGTATTTT
>TRBJ2-1|once|TRBD2|TRBV2
CASSEGGLAGGYYNEQFF
TGTGCCAGCAGTGAAGGGGGACTAGCGGGAGGTTATTACAATGAGCAGTTCTTC
>TRBJ1-2|NA|TRBD1|TRBV5-1
CASSLLAGGDGYTF
TGCGCCAGCAGCTTGTTGGCAGGGGGAGATGGCTACACCTTC
>TRBJ2-1|NA|NA|TRBV5-1
CASSLLRDNEQFF
TGCGCCAGCAGCCTACTGAGGGACAATGAGCAGTTCTTC
>TRBJ2-3|NA|TRBD1|TRBV19
CASSQSASQGADTQYF
TGTGCCAGTAGTCAAAGCGCTTCTCAGGGGGCGGATACGCAGTATTTT
>TRBJ1-4|NA|TRBD1|TRBV6-6
CASRNSDREDEKLFF
TGTGCCAGCAGGAATTCGGACAGGGAGGATGAAAAACTGTTTTTT
>TRBJ2-7|large|TRBD1|TRBV27
CASRAYPPGQAYEQYF
TGTGCCAGCAGAGCCTACCCCCCGGGACAGGCCTACGAGCAGTACTTC
>TRBJ2-1|NA|TRBD2|TRBV28
CASSSPTSGGANEQFF
TGTGCCAGCAGTTCGCCGACTAGCGGGGGGGCTAATGAGCAGTTCTTC
>TRBJ1-2|NA|NA|TRBV12-3/TRBV12-4
CASSLSDYGYTF
TGTGCCAGCAGTTTGTCCGACTATGGCTACACCTTC
>TRBJ1-2|NA|NA|TRBV5-4
CASSSGMATPSSYGYTF
NA
>TRBJ2-2|NA|TRBD2|TRBV7-3
CASSQGSGSNTGELFF
TGTGCCAGCAGCCAGGGTAGCGGGTCGAACACCGGGGAGCTGTTTTTT
>TRBJ2-5|few|NA|TRBV24-1
CATSTPGQQETQYF
TGTGCCACCAGTACCCCAGGCCAGCAAGAGACCCAGTACTTC
>TRBJ1-2|NA|NA|TRBV5-4
CASSSDSVFGYTF
TGTGCCAGCAGTTCTGACAGCGTCTTCGGCTACACCTTC
>TRBJ2-5|NA|TRBD1|TRBV11-2
CASSFGTGEETQYF
TGTGCCAGCAGCTTCGGGACAGGGGAAGAGACCCAGTACTTC
>TRBJ1-1|once|NA|TRBV9
CASSVDGGRGTEAFF
TGTGCCAGCAGCGTAGACGGGGGGAGAGGGACTGAAGCTTTCTTT
>TRBJ1-5|NA|NA|TRBV18
CASSPQGVGNQPQHF
TGTGCCAGCTCACCACAGGGAGTGGGCAATCAGCCCCAGCATTTT
>TRBJ2-5|few|NA|TRBV2
CASILAGSVQTQYF
TGTGCCAGCATCTTAGCCGGTTCAGTCCAGACCCAGTACTTC
>TRBJ1-2|NA|TRBD1|TRBV11-2
CASSLAQGEGYTF
TGTGCCAGCAGTTTAGCTCAGGGGGAAGGCTACACCTTC
>TRBJ1-2|NA|TRBD1|TRBV28
CASSLDQGAHGYTF
TGTGCCAGCAGTTTAGATCAGGGGGCCCATGGCTACACCTTC
>TRBJ1-3|NA|NA|TRBV30
CAWDTSGNTIYF
TGTGCCTGGGACACCTCTGGAAACACCATATATTTT
>TRBJ2-3|NA|TRBD2|TRBV5-6
CASSLVTSGVTDTQYF
TGTGCCAGCAGCTTGGTTACTAGCGGGGTAACAGATACGCAGTATTTT
>TRBJ2-5|NA|NA|TRBV7-3
CASSRDKETQYF
TGTGCCAGCAGTCGAGATAAGGAGACCCAGTACTTC
>TRBJ2-3|NA|NA|TRBV7-3
CASSLIGMDTQYF
TGTGCCAGCAGCTTAATTGGCATGGATACGCAGTATTTT
>TRBJ2-7|NA|TRBD1|TRBV30
CACHGTGGSYEQYF
TGTGCCTGCCACGGGACAGGGGGCTCCTACGAGCAGTACTTC
>TRBJ1-1|NA|TRBD1|TRBV19
CASSPYRGPEAFF
TGTGCCAGTAGTCCGTACAGGGGCCCTGAAGCTTTCTTT
>TRBJ2-2|NA|NA|TRBV5-4
CASSLRTDSGELFF
TGTGCCAGCAGCTTAAGGACAGACTCCGGGGAGCTGTTTTTT
>TRBJ1-5|NA|TRBD1|TRBV19
CASRDLTGGNQPQHF
TGTGCCAGTAGAGACCTGACAGGGGGGAATCAGCCCCAGCATTTT
>TRBJ2-7|NA|TRBD2|TRBV6-1
CASSEGGLAPYEQYF
TGTGCCAGCAGTGAAGGGGGACTAGCTCCTTACGAGCAGTACTTC
>TRBJ1-1|once|TRBD1|TRBV18
CASSRDRGNTEAFF
TGTGCCAGCTCACGGGACAGGGGGAACACTGAAGCTTTCTTT
>TRBJ1-5|NA|NA|TRBV19
CASSFRDSGLNQPQHF
TGTGCCAGTAGTTTTCGGGACTCCGGGCTGAATCAGCCCCAGCATTTT
>TRBJ2-1|NA|TRBD2|TRBV7-3
CADRPPGGDPNEQFF
TGTGCCGATCGACCCCCGGGAGGAGATCCCAATGAGCAGTTCTTC
>TRBJ2-5|once|NA|TRBV19
CASNGLSPPETQYF
TGTGCCAGTAATGGACTCTCCCCCCCCGAGACCCAGTACTTC
>TRBJ1-2|NA|NA|TRBV28
CASSQQMGGYTF
TGTGCCAGCAGCCAACAGATGGGCGGCTACACCTTC
>TRBJ1-1|NA|NA|TRBV24-1
CATSDSRGGYYTEAFF
TGTGCCACCAGTGATTCAAGGGGCGGCTATTACACTGAAGCTTTCTTT
>TRBJ1-2|NA|NA|TRBV7-9
CASSRTVDSWYGYTF
TGTGCCAGCAGCCGAACGGTCGACTCATGGTATGGCTACACCTTC
>TRBJ2-3|NA|NA|TRBV30
CAWTGTFTDTQYF
TGTGCCTGGACCGGGACTTTCACAGATACGCAGTATTTT